Listed below are T cell receptor beta chains from one sample, sequenced in a study of radiotherapy plus CTLA-4 blockade in lung cancer. Sequenced by immunoSEQ multiplex PCR; TCRdb stores in-frame clones only, minus some. The table has 35,000 to 45,000 clones, over 60% seen once. Sequences were derived from peripheral blood, sampled from a patient treated with radiotherapy plus ipilimumab. Receptors originate from a human donor with non-small cell lung cancer who had a partial response to radiotherapy plus ipilimumab. The CDR3 runs from the conserved cysteine through the conserved F or W. Each record gives: clone size, J gene, V gene, CDR3 protein. The listing skips clone size in some rows; elsewhere it reads once, few, many or a size class.

clone_size: .; j_call: TRBJ1-6; v_call: TRBV7-3; cdr3_aa: CASSPGGSNSPLHF
clone_size: .; j_call: TRBJ2-1; v_call: TRBV30; cdr3_aa: CAWRVPGLAGVREQFF
clone_size: .; j_call: TRBJ2-7; v_call: TRBV7-2; cdr3_aa: CASSLAGTGSYEQYF
clone_size: few; j_call: TRBJ2-1; v_call: TRBV19; cdr3_aa: CASMRGSLGGYEQFF
clone_size: many; j_call: TRBJ1-3; v_call: TRBV5-6; cdr3_aa: CASSLRTGQGNTIYF
clone_size: .; j_call: TRBJ2-7; v_call: TRBV7-2; cdr3_aa: CASSFGQVISF
clone_size: .; j_call: TRBJ2-1; v_call: TRBV5-1; cdr3_aa: CASSLEGGVAGVAYNEQFF
clone_size: .; j_call: TRBJ1-1; v_call: TRBV10-3; cdr3_aa: CAISGSGGHTEAFF
clone_size: .; j_call: TRBJ2-3; v_call: TRBV6-5; cdr3_aa: CATLQPSDGGTQYF
clone_size: .; j_call: TRBJ2-5; v_call: TRBV6-6; cdr3_aa: CASTLEGTSGGTQYF
clone_size: .; j_call: TRBJ1-3; v_call: TRBV30; cdr3_aa: CARSQFSGNTIYF
clone_size: .; j_call: TRBJ1-6; v_call: TRBV27; cdr3_aa: CASSPSGTANSPLHF
clone_size: .; j_call: TRBJ2-1; v_call: TRBV9; cdr3_aa: CASSVEGDSYNEQFF
clone_size: .; j_call: TRBJ2-5; v_call: TRBV27; cdr3_aa: CASSPPGAGVQETQYF
clone_size: .; j_call: TRBJ2-6; v_call: TRBV7-8; cdr3_aa: CASSWEGQEESGANVLTF
clone_size: .; j_call: TRBJ2-3; v_call: TRBV5-6; cdr3_aa: CASSLAPDRAYPSTDTQYF
clone_size: .; j_call: TRBJ2-1; v_call: TRBV10-2; cdr3_aa: CASTMSTTRNNEQFF
clone_size: .; j_call: TRBJ1-4; v_call: TRBV2; cdr3_aa: CASSVGRGRNEKLFF
clone_size: .; j_call: TRBJ1-1; v_call: TRBV6-6; cdr3_aa: CAYNAQGMNTEAFF
clone_size: .; j_call: TRBJ2-1; v_call: TRBV30; cdr3_aa: CAWSVERGLNEQFF
clone_size: few; j_call: TRBJ1-6; v_call: TRBV7-8; cdr3_aa: CASSLADRGRSPLHF
clone_size: .; j_call: TRBJ2-7; v_call: TRBV6-1; cdr3_aa: CASSLTVYEQYF
clone_size: .; j_call: TRBJ2-1; v_call: TRBV9; cdr3_aa: CASSVNGGANEQFF
clone_size: .; j_call: TRBJ1-1; v_call: TRBV5-5; cdr3_aa: CASSFSVGRHNTEAFF
clone_size: .; j_call: TRBJ1-1; v_call: TRBV7-9; cdr3_aa: CASSLADRPNEAFF
clone_size: .; j_call: TRBJ2-1; v_call: TRBV7-2; cdr3_aa: CASSPEASSYNEQFF
clone_size: .; j_call: TRBJ2-5; v_call: TRBV9; cdr3_aa: CASSLMTGDQETQYF